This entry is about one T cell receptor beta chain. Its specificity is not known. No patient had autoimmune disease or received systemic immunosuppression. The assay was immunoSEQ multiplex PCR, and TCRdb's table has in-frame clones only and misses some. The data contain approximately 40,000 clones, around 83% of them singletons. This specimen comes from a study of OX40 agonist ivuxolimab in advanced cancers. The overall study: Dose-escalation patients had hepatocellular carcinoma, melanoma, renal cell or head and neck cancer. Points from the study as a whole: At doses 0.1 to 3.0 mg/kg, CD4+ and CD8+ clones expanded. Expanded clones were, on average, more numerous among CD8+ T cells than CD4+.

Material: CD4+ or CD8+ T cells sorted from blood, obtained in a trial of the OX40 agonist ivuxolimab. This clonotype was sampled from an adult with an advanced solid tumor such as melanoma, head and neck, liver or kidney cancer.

In DNA, the CDR3 is TGTGCCAGCAGCCGGGGGTCTACTAGCACAGATACGCAGTATTTT. It yields the protein CASSRGSTSTDTQYF. V usage is TRBV11-3 and J usage is TRBJ2-3; tentatively, D is TRBD2 (6 bases). This CDR3 spans 15 amino acids. Trimming removed 5 bases at V and 0 bases at J, with 12 bases between. CDR1 is SGHNT, CDR2 YENEEA, per germline.